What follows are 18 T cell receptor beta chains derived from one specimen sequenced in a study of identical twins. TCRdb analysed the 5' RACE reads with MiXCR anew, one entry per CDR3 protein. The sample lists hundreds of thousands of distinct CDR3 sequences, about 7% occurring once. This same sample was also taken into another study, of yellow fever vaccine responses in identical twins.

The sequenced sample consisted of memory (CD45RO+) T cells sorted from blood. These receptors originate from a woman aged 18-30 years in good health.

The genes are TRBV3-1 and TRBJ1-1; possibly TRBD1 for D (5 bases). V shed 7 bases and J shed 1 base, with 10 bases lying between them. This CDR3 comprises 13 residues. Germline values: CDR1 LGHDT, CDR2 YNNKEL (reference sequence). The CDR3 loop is CASNVGGNTEAFF. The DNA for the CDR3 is TGTGCCAGCAACGTCGGGGGGAACACTGAAGCTTTCTTT.

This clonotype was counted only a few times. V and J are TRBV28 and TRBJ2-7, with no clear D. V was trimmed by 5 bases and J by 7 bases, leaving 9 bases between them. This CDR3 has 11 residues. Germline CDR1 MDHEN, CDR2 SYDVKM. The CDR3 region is CASSHVFEQYF. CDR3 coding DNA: TGTGCCAGCAGTCACGTCTTTGAGCAGTACTTC. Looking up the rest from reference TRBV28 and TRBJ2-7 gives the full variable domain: DVKVTQSSRYLVKRTGEKVFLECVQDMDHENMFWYRQDPGLGLRLIYFSYDVKMKEKGDIPEGYSVSREKKERFSLILESASTNQTSMYLCASSHVFEQYFGPGTRLTVT.

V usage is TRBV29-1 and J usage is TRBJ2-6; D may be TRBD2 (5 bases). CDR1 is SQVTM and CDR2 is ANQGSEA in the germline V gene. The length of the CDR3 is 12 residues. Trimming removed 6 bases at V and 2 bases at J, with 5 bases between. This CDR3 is CSVGAGANVLTF. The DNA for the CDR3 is TGCAGCGTCGGGGCTGGGGCCAACGTCCTGACTTTC.

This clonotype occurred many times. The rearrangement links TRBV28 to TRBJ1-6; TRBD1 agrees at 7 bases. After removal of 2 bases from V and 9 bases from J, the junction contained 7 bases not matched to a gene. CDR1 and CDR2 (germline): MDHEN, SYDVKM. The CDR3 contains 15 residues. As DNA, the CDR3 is TGTGCCAGCAGTTTACGACAGGGTGTAAGTTCACCCCTCCACTTT. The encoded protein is CASSLRQGVSSPLHF.

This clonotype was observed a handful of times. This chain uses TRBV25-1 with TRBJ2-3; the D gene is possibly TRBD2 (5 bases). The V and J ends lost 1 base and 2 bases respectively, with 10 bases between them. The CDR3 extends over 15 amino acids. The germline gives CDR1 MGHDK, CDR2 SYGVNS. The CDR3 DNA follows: TGTGCCAGCAGTGAATCTCGGGGAAACACAGATACGCAGTATTTT. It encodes CASSESRGNTDTQYF.

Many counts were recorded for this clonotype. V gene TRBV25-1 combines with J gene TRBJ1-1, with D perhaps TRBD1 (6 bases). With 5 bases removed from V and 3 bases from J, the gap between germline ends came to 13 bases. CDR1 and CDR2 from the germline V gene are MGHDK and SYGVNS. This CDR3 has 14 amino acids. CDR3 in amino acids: CASSTGGRDTEAFF. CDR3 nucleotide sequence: TGTGCCAGCAGTACGGGGGGCAGAGACACTGAAGCTTTCTTT.

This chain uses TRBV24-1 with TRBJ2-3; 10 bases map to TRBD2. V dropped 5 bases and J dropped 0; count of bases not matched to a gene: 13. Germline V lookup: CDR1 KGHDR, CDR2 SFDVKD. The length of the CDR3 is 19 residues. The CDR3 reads CATSAGGSGGSTSTDTQYF. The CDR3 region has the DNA TGTGCCACCAGTGCCGGGGGTAGCGGGGGGTCTACTAGCACAGATACGCAGTATTTT.

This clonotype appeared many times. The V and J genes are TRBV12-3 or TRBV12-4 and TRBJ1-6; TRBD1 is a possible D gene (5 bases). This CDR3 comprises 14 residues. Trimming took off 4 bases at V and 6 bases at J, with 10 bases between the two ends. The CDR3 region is CASSWGGVNSPLHF. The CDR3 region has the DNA TGTGCCAGCAGTTGGGGGGGAGTTAATTCACCCCTCCACTTT.

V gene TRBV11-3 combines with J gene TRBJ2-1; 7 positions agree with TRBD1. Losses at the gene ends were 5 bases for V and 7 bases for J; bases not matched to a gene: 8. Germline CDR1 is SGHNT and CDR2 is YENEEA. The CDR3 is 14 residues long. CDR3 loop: CASSNRGIGNEQFF. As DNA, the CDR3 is TGTGCCAGCAGCAACAGGGGAATCGGGAATGAGCAGTTCTTC.

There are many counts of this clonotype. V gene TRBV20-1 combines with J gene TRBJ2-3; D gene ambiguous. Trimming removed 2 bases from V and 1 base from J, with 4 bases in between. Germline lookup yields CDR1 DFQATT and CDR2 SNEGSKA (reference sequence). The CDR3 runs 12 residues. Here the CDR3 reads CSARQGTDTQYF. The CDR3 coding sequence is TGCAGTGCTAGACAGGGCACAGATACGCAGTATTTT.

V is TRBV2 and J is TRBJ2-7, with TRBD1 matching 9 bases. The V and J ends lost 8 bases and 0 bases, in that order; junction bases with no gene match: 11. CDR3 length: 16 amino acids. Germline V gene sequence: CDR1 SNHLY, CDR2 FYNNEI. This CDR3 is CASHPSGTGFSYEQYF. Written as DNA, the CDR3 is TGTGCCAGCCACCCGTCCGGGACAGGGTTCTCCTACGAGCAGTACTTC.

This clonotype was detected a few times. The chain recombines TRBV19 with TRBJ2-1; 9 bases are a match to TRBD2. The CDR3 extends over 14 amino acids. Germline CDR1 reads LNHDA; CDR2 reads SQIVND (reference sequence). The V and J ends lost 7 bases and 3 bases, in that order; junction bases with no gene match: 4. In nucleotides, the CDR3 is TGTGCCAGTACTCCTAGCGGGGACTACAATGAGCAGTTCTTC. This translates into CASTPSGDYNEQFF.

Here the CDR3 DNA reads TGCAGTGCTTCGGGTCTTCGAGGGGGTTACAATGAGCAGTTCTTC. It codes for CSASGLRGGYNEQFF. This rearrangement joins TRBV20-1 to TRBJ2-1, with D possibly being TRBD1 (6 bases). Germline CDR1 is DFQATT and CDR2 is SNEGSKA (reference sequence). The CDR3 covers 15 residues. Trimming removed 5 bases from V and 4 bases from J, with 18 bases in between.

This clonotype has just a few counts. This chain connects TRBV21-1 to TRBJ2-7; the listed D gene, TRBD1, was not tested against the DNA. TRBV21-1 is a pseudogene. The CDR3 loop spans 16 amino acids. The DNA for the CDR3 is TGTGCCAGCAGCAAAGTGGGGGACAGGCTCTCCTACGAGCAGTACTTC. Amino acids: CASSKVGDRLSYEQYF.

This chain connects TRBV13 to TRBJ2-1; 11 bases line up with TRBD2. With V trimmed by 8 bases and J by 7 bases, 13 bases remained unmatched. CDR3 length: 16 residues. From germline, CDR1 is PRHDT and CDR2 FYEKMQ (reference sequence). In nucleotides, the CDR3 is TGTGCCAGCGTTCGAAGACTAGCGGGATATTGGAATGAGCAGTTCTTC. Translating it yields CASVRRLAGYWNEQFF.

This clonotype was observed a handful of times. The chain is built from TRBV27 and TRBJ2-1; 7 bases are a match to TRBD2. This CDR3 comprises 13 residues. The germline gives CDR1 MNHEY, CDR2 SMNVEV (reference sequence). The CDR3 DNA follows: TGTGCTTCCACCGGGACTAACGACAATGAGCAGTTCTTC. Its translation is CASTGTNDNEQFF.

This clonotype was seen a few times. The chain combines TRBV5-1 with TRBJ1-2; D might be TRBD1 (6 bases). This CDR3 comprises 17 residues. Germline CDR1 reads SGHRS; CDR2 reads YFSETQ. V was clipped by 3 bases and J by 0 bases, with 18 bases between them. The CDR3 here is CASSSLKGQRSNYGYTF. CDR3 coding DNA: TGCGCCAGCAGCTCTCTGAAAGGACAGAGATCTAACTATGGCTACACCTTC.

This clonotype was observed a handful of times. This CDR3 reads CASSFPEQGLGETQYF. CDR3 DNA: TGTGCCAGCAGTTTCCCGGAACAGGGATTGGGGGAGACCCAGTACTTC. The chain employs TRBV27 and TRBJ2-5; possible D gene TRBD1, 6 bases. The germline V gene encodes CDR1 MNHEY and CDR2 SMNVEV (reference sequence). V gave up 3 bases and J gave up 5 bases, with 19 bases separating them. This CDR3 region has 16 residues.